This TCR beta chain came from a study of naive and memory T cell subsets (dated by TCRdb to the late 2010s). A note on the overall study: Sorted naive and memory T cell subsets from peripheral blood were analyzed in the study using a UMI-based, open-source pipeline for TCR alpha and beta sequencing. Complete agreement was observed between the functional CMV T cell responses and the IgG serology results. RNA was DNase-treated and reverse transcribed with TCR constant-region primers, mostly using SuperScript III. What the work shows at the level of the full study, not this receptor alone: The repertoire findings for the naive and memory subsets could not be validated, as no ground truth was available. RNA-based TCR counts may be influenced by expression changes linked to T cell activation and differentiation. A few larger clonotypes were found in naive repertoires, especially CD8, and these larger clonotypes were possibly memory cells re-expressing CD45RA. In both CD4 and CD8 cells, a rise in Gini index and a fall in Shannon and inverse Simpson diversity were observed from naive through CM, EM and EMRA. A power law was followed by TCR abundance, with an exponent that differed between naive and memory subsets but was consistent across the three individuals. Clonotypes were defined as single alpha or beta chain sequences, not paired alpha/beta receptors. Following error correction, more than 95% of naive TCR sequences occurred only once, which made naive abundance distributions much steeper than those of memory subsets.

The library was made by UMI-ligation and nested PCR. The beta constant-region primer was an equimolar mix of two oligonucleotides covering both TRBC1 and TRBC2. The ligated cDNA went through four rounds of PCR with nested alpha and beta constant-region primers together with the SP2 primer. T4 RNA ligase 1 ligated a single-stranded oligonucleotide carrying the SP2 primer and a 12-nucleotide UMI to the cDNA 3' end. Incubation of the ligation reaction was carried out at 16 degrees C for about 19-24 hours. PCR2 was typically performed as a SYBR Green qPCR and was stopped at a predetermined threshold so that over-amplification was prevented. Apart from the first purification, every purification step used Agencourt AMPure XP magnetic beads. Library quantification was done by Qubit, followed by a TapeStation check on which the main peak was expected at around 650 bp. Sequencing of the pooled libraries was done on an Illumina MiSeq using v2 2x251 paired-end kits, which typically yielded roughly 0.9-2.1 million reads per sample. Libraries were pooled at 4 nM per sample, and roughly 4.5-7.5% PhiX was added to improve cluster recognition. The published analysis was carried out like this. Using tag matching that tolerated one base-pair mismatch, Decombinator assigned V and J genes to FASTQ reads that had been processed by Demultiplexor. Collapsinator used UMIs to correct both sequencing errors and frequency errors arising from PCR heterogeneity. CDR3Translator translated TCRs and extracted CDR3s from the conserved cysteine to the FGXG phenylalanine, flagging non-productive sequences. Repertoires were subsampled to equal numbers of UMI-defined TCRs before Gini, Shannon entropy and inverse Simpson indices were calculated. Clonotype abundance distributions were fitted to a power law by maximum likelihood within the linear range. On one naive CD8 sample, the pipeline and MIGEC gave similar UMI counts, unique TCR numbers and clonal distributions. One analysis removed from the naive repertoire any naive TCRs that were also present in any memory subset from the same donor. The repertoires were searched for 7,000 to 8,000 CMV-associated CDR3 sequences that had been compiled from VDJdb and a published dataset. The public reads were run again by TCRdb, first through fastp at Q25 and then through MiXCR, and only productive beta chains were kept. Each entry merges the rows of one CDR3 protein and shows their most common DNA and genes. The V and J calls, along with clone size, are taken from TCRdb and not from the paper's own processing. The sample table lists approximately 100,000 distinct CDR3 sequences, 13% to 15% of them with a count of one. The biggest ten clones account for around 2.7% of the sample.

This clonotype was counted ten times or more. Its antigen remains undetermined. Base qualities were left out, and no much larger clone turns up one base away. Separate amplification of TCR alpha and beta chain libraries was performed from the second PCR step onward. CMV status of each donor was established by measuring IFNgamma production from CD4+ T cells after fresh PBMCs were stimulated overnight with CMV viral lysate. CD4 T cells were positively selected using Miltenyi beads, after which CD8 T cells were positively selected from the CD4-negative fraction. Cells were stained for CD3, CD4, CD8, CD45RA, CD27 and a live/dead dye and were sorted on a BD Aria II into four subsets based on CD45RA and CD27. Three healthy volunteers provided blood, and the blood of each volunteer was split into CD4 and CD8 T cells and then into four differentiation subsets. Around 120 ml of peripheral blood was drawn per donor, and PBMC were isolated by Ficoll-Paque PLUS density-gradient centrifugation. Sorted cells were lysed in RLT buffer, and RNA was extracted with a Qiagen RNeasy kit and stored at -80°C.

CDR1 MGHRA and CDR2 YSYEKL were looked up in the germline V gene. V is shortened by 2 bases, J by 1 base, and the region joining them spans 5 bases. Measured from the cysteine to the phenylalanine, the CDR3 is 13 residues long. The sequence is cut down to CDR3 DNA, 39 bases in frame from base 1. The sequencing input was naive CD8+ T cells from blood. The cell subset or site label on this specimen signifies: naive T cells, CD45RA high CD27+. The receptor was derived from a human donor in good health. In this chain, TRBV4-1 is recombined with TRBJ2-5; the D gene assignment is ambiguous. The CDR3 here reads CASSQSFQETQYF. In nucleotide form, the sequence is TGCGCCAGCAGCCAATCCTTCCAAGAGACCCAGTACTTC.